These 5 T cell receptor beta chains were all obtained from the same sample, sequenced in a study of blood T cell repertoires in COVID-19. Only in-frame clones appear in the TCRdb table, and some are missing; sequencing was by immunoSEQ multiplex PCR. The sample contains 40,000 to 55,000 clones, 90% of which appear only once. The sample comprised peripheral blood. Receptors originate from a woman of 80 years or more with acute or convalescent COVID-19.

The chain carries TRBV5-1 and TRBJ1-4, with 10 bases matching TRBD1. Looked up from germline, CDR1 is SGHRS and CDR2 is YFSETQ. The length of the CDR3 is 19 residues. V gave up 5 bases and J gave up 2 bases; unmatched junction bases: 15. Written as DNA, the CDR3 is TGCGCCAGCAGTCGGACCGGGACAGGGGAGTTCGCTACTAATGAAAAACTGTTTTTT. Its translation is CASSRTGTGEFATNEKLFF.

The DNA of the CDR3 is TGCGCCAGCAAGGGACAGGATAATGAAAAACTGTTTTTT. Translation gives CASKGQDNEKLFF. The chain joins TRBV5-1 to TRBJ1-4, with 8 bases fitting TRBD1. J gave up 4 bases and V 6 bases, and 2 bases lay outside the gene matches. The CDR3 runs 13 residues. Per the germline V gene, CDR1 is SGHRS and CDR2 is YFSETQ. Using reference TRBV5-1 and TRBJ1-4 for the parts outside the CDR3, the full variable domain is KAGVTQTPRYLIKTRGQQVTLSCSPISGHRSVSWYQQTPGQGLQFLFEYFSETQRNKGNFPGRFSGRQFSNSRSEMNVSTLELGDSALYLCASKGQDNEKLFFGSGTQLSVL.

The rearrangement uses TRBV6-2 or TRBV6-3 and TRBJ1-2; no clear D gene. The CDR3 loop spans 11 amino acids. Trimming removed 5 bases from V and 4 bases from J, with 5 bases in between. Germline CDR1 reads MNHEY; CDR2 reads SVGEGT. CDR3 sequence: CASSHVYGYTF. CDR3 DNA sequence: TGTGCCAGCAGTCATGTCTATGGCTACACCTTC.

The chain has TRBV20-1 and TRBJ2-1; TRBD2 agrees at 9 bases. Trimming removed 3 bases from V and 3 bases from J; junction bases left unmatched: 6. The V gene's germline CDR1 is DFQATT and CDR2 SNEGSKA (reference sequence). CDR3 size: 15 residues. The CDR3 loop reads CSASRREGVYNEQFF. CDR3 DNA sequence: TGCAGTGCTAGTCGGCGGGAGGGTGTCTACAATGAGCAGTTCTTC.

The rearrangement uses TRBV3-1 (or the pseudogene TRBV3-2) and TRBJ2-1; 10 nucleotides agree with TRBD2. V shed 1 base, J shed 6 bases, and the junction held 0 bases outside the gene matches. This CDR3 region has 14 residues. Germline-derived CDR1 and CDR2 are LGHDT and YNNKEL (reference sequence). The CDR3 spells CASSQGTSGNEQFF. As DNA, the CDR3 is TGTGCCAGCAGCCAAGGGACTAGCGGCAATGAGCAGTTCTTC.